This paragraph covers one T cell receptor beta chain sequence. The sample comes from a study of cytomegalovirus exposure and HLA in healthy donors. Libraries were prepared by immunoSEQ multiplex PCR; TCRdb keeps only in-frame clonotypes and omits some of them. In the table there are over 110,000 clones, around nine tenths of which are singletons. V was cut by 4 bases and J by 8 bases, with 14 bases left in between. Germline CDR1 reads MDHEN; CDR2 reads SYDVKM. This CDR3 is 13 amino acids long. The specimen sequenced was PBMCs. This chain connects TRBV28 to TRBJ1-2; D call uncertain. The TCR sequence derives from a man younger than 30 in good health and CMV-seropositive. The DNA of the CDR3 is TGTGCCAGCAGTTATCCTCTACCGTACGGCTACACCTTC. Amino acid sequence: CASSYPLPYGYTF.